This TCR beta chain was sequenced in a study of regulatory T cells in long-lasting Graves disease. The time point was: newly diagnosed GD, antithyroid drugs for less than 3 months. There was RNA extracted from PBMCs, and the TCR library was made from it. Patients were enrolled at an endocrinology department in Xi'an, China. HTBI primers from iRepertoire and Arm-PCR of CDR3 regions yielded the TCR beta libraries. MiXCR, run by TCRdb on the multiplex PCR reads, gives a single entry per CDR3 protein. The data show 440,000 or so distinct CDR3 sequences, with about 16% seen just once and over 15% held by the top ten. Germline V gene lookup returns CDR1 MNHEY and CDR2 SVGEGT. The CDR3 is made up of 17 amino acids. Note on this clonotype: A far larger clone differs by one base, so this is likely a read error.

In addition, the sample was reused for a study of T cells in Graves' hyperthyroidism and ophthalmopathy. That study adds: First-round RT-PCR of the TCR CDR3 relied on the HTBI primer set.

The input for sequencing was peripheral blood mononuclear cells (PBMCs), taken at new diagnosis, from a patient treated with antithyroid drugs. The rearrangement joins TRBV6-2 or TRBV6-3 to TRBJ2-1, with D possibly being TRBD1 or TRBD2 (5 bases each). This clonotype originated in a woman in her twenties or thirties with Graves disease. CDR3 sequence reads: CAISESQRGQPYNEQFF. In DNA form, the CDR3 reads TGTGCCATCAGTGAGTCGCAACGGGGCCAACCCTACAATGAGCAGTTCTTC.